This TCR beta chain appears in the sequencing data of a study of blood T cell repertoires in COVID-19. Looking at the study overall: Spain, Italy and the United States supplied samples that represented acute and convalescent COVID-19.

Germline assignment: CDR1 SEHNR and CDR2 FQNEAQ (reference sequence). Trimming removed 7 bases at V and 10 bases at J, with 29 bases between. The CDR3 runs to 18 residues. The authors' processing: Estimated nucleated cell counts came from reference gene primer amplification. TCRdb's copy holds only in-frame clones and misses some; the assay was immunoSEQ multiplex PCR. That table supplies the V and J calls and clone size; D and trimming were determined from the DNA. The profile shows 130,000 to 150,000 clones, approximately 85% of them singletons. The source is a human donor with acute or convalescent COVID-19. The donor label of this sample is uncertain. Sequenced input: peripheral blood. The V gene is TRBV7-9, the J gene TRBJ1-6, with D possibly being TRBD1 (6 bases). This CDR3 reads CASTVAGESDSSRSPLHF. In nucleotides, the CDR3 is TGTGCCAGCACCGTAGCCGGTGAATCGGACAGTTCCCGCTCACCCCTCCACTTT.